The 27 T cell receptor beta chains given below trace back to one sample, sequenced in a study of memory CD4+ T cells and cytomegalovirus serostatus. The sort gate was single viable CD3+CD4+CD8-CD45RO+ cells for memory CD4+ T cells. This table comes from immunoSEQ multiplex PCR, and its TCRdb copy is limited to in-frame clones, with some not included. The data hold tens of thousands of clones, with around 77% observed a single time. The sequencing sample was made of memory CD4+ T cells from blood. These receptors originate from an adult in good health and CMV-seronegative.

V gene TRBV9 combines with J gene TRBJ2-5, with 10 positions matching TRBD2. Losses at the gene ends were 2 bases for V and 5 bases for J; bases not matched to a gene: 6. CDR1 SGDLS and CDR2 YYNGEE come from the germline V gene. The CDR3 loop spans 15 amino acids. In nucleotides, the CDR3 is TGTGCCAGCAGCGTTATAGCGGGAGGTTATGAGACCCAGTACTTC. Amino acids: CASSVIAGGYETQYF.

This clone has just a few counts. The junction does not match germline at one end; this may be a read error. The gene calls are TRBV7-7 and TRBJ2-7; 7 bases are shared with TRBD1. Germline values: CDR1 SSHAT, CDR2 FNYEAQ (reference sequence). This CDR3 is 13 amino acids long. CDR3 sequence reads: CASSLTTGYEQYF. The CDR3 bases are TGTGCTAGCAGCTTAACGACAGGGTACGAGCAGTACTTC.

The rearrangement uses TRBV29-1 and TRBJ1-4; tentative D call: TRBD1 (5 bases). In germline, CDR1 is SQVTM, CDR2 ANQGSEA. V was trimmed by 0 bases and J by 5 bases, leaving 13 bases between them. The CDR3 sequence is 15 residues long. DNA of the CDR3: TGCAGCGTTGAAGAATCCACAGGTTACAATGAAAAACTGTTTTTT. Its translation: CSVEESTGYNEKLFF.

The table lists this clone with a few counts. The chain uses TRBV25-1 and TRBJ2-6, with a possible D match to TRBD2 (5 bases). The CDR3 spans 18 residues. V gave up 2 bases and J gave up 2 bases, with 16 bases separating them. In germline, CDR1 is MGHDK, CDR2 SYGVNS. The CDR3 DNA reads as TGTGCCAGCAGTGAAGGAGTATATGAGGGAGCTGGGGCCAACGTCCTGACTTTC. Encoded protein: CASSEGVYEGAGANVLTF.

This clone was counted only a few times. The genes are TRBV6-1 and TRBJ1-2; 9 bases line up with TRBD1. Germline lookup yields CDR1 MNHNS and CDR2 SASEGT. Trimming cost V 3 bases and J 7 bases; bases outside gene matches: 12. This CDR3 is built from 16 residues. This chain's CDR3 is CASSETRQGVIGGYTF. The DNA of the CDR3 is TGTGCCAGCAGTGAGACCAGACAGGGGGTGATCGGTGGCTACACCTTC.

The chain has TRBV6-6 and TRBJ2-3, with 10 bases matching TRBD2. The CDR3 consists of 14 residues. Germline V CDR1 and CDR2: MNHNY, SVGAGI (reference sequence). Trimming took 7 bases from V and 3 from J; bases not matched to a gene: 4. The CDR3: CASKREGQTDTQYF. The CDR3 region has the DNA TGTGCCAGCAAGCGGGAGGGCCAAACAGATACGCAGTATTTT.

The CDR3 coding sequence is TGTGCCAGCAGCCTGGGGACAGATAGATCACCCCTCCACTTT. This gives the protein CASSLGTDRSPLHF. This chain uses TRBV6-6 with TRBJ1-6, with 7 positions matching TRBD1. The CDR3 is 14 residues long. CDR1 MNHNY and CDR2 SVGAGI come from the germline V gene (reference sequence). V was pared by 6 bases and J by 10 bases, with 9 bases of the junction left unmatched.

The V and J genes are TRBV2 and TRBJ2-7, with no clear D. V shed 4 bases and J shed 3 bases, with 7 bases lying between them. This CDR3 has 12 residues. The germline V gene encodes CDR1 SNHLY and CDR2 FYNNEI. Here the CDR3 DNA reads TGTGCCAGCAGTGCTGGCATCTACGAGCAGTACTTC. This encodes CASSAGIYEQYF.

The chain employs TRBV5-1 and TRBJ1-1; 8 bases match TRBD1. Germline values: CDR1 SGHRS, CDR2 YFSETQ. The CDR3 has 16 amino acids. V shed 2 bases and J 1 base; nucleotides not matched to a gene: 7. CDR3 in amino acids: CASSFGQGSWNTEAFF. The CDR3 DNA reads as TGCGCCAGCAGCTTCGGACAGGGATCCTGGAACACTGAAGCTTTCTTT.

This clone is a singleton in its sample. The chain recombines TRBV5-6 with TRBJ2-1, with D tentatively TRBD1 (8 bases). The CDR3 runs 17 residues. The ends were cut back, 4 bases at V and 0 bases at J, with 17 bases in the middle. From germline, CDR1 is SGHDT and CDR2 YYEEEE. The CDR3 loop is CASSHEGGTGSYNEQFF. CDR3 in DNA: TGTGCCAGCAGCCATGAGGGGGGGACAGGCTCCTACAATGAGCAGTTCTTC.

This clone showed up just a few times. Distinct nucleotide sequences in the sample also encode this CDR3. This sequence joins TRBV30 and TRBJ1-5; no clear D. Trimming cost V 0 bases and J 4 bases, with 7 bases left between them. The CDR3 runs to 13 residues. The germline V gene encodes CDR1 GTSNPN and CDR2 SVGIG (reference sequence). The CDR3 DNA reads TGTGCCTGGAGTGTACAAGGGAATCAGCCCCAGCATTTT. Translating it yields CAWSVQGNQPQHF.

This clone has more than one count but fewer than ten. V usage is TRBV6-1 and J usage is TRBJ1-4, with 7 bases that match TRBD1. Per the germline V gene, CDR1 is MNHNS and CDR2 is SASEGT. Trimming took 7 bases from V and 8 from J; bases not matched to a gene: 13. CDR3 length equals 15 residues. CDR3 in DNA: TGTGCCAGCAAAGAAGGCGACAGGGTGGCCGAAAAACTGTTTTTT. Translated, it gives CASKEGDRVAEKLFF.

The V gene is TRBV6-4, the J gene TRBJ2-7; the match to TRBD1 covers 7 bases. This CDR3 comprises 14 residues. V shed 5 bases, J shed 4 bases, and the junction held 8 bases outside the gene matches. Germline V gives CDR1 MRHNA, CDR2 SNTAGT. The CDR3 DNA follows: TGTGCCAGCAGTTACCGGGACAGAGTTTACGAGCAGTACTTC. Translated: CASSYRDRVYEQYF.

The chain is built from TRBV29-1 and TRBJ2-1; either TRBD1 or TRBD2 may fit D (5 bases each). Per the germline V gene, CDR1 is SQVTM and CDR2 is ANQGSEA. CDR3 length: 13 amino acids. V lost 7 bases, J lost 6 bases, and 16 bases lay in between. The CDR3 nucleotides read TGCAGCGCTAGGACTTCTGGGGGCAATGAGCAGTTCTTC. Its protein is CSARTSGGNEQFF.

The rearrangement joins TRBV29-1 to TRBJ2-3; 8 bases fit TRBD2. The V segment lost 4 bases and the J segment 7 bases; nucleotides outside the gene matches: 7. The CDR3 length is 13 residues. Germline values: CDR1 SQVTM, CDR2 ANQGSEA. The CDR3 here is CSVGTSLGNTQYF. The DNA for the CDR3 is TGCAGCGTTGGGACTAGCTTGGGGAATACGCAGTATTTT.

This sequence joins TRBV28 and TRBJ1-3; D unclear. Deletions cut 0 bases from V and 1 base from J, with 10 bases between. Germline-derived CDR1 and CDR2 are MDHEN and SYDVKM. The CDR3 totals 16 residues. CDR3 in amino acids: CASSLWGEISGNTIYF. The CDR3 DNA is TGTGCCAGCAGTTTATGGGGAGAGATTTCTGGAAACACCATATATTTT.

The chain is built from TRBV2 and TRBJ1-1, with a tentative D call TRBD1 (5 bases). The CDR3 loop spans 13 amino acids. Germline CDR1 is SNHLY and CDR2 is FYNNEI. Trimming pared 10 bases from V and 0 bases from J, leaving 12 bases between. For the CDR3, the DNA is TGTGCCACCCGGGGCCAGATGAACACTGAAGCTTTCTTT. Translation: CATRGQMNTEAFF.

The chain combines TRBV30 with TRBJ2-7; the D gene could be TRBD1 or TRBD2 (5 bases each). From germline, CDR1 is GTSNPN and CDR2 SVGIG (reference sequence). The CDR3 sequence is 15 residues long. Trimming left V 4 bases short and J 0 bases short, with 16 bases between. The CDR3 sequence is CAWKRADTSSYEQYF. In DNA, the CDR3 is TGTGCCTGGAAGAGAGCGGACACTAGCTCCTACGAGCAGTACTTC.

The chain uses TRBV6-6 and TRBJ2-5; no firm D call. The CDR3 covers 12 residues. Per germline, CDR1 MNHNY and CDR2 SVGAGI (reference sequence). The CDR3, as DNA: TGTTCCTCCTCTGCCTCCTGGGAGACCCAGTACTTC. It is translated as CSSSASWETQYF.

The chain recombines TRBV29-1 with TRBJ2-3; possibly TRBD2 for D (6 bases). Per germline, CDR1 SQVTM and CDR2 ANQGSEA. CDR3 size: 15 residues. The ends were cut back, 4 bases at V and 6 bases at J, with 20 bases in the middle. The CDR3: CSVGEVGGHTDTQYF. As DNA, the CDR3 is TGCAGCGTTGGGGAGGTCGGCGGTCACACGGATACGCAGTATTTT.

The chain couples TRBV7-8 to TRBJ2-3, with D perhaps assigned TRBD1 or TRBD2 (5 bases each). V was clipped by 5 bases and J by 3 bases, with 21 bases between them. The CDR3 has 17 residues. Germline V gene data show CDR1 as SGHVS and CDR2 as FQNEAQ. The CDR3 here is CASSLRGAGSITDTQYF. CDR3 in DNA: TGTGCCAGCAGCCTTAGGGGCGCAGGGAGCATAACAGATACGCAGTATTTT.

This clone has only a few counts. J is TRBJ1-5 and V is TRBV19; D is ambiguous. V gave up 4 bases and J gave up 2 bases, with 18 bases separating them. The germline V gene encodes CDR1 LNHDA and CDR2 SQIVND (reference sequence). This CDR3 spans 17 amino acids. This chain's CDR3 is CASSTPKSGMGNQPQHF. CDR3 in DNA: TGTGCCAGTAGTACCCCGAAATCGGGGATGGGCAATCAGCCCCAGCATTTT.

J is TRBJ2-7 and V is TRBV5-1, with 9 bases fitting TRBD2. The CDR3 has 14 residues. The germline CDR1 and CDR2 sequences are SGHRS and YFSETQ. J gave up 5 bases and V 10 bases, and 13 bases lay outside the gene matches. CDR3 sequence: CASKGGLATNEQYF. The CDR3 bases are TGCGCCTCCAAGGGGGGACTAGCTACCAACGAGCAGTACTTC.

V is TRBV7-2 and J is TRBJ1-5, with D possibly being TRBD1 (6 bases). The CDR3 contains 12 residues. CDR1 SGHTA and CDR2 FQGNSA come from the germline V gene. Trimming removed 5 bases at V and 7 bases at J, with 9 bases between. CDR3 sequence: CASSVQGQPQHF. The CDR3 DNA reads TGTGCCAGCAGCGTCCAGGGGCAGCCCCAGCATTTT.

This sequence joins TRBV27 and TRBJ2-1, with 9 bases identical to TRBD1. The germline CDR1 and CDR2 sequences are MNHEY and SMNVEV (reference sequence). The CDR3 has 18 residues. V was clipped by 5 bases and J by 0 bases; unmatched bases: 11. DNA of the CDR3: TGTGCCAGCAGTACCAACAGGGGGCGGAGGGGCTCCTACAATGAGCAGTTCTTC. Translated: CASSTNRGRRGSYNEQFF.

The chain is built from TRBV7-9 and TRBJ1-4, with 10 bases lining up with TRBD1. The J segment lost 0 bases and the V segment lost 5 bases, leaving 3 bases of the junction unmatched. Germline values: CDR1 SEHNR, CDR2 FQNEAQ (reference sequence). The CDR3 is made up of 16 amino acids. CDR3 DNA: TGTGCCAGCAGCCCCGGGACAGGGGCAACTAATGAAAAACTGTTTTTT. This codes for CASSPGTGATNEKLFF.

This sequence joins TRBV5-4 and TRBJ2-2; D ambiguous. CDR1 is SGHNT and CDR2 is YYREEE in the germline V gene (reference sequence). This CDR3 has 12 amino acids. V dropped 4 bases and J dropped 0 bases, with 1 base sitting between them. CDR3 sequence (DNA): TGTGCCAGCAGCACGAACACCGGGGAGCTGTTTTTT. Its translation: CASSTNTGELFF.